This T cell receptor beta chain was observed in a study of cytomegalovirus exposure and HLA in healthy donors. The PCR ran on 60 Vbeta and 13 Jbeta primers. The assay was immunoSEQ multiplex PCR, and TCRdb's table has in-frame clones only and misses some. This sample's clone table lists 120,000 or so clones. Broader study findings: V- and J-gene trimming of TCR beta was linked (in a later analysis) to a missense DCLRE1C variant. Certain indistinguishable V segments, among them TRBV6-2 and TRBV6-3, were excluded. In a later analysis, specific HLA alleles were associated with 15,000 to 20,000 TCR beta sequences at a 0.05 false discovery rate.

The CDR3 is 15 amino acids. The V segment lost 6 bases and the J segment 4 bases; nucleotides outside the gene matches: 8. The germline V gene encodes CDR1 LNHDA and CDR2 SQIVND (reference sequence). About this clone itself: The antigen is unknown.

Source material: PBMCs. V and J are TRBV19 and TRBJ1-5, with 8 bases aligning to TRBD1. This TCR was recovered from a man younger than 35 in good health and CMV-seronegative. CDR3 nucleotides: TGTGCCAGTAGAGAGGACAGGGCTAGTAATCAGCCCCAGCATTTT. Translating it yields CASREDRASNQPQHF.